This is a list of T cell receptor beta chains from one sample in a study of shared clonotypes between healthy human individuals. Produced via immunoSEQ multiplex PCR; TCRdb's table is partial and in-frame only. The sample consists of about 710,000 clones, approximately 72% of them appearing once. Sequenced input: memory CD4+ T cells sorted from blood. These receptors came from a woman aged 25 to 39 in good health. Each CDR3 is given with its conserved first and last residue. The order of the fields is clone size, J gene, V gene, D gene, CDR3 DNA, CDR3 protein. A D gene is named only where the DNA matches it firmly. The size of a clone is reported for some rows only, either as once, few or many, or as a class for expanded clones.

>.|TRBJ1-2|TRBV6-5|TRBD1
TGTGCCAGCACCTCGACAGGGGGCGGTTCCTATGGCTACACCTTC
CASTSTGGGSYGYTF
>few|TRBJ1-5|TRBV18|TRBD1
TGTGCCAGCTCAAAGGACAGGGTAAGCAATCAGCCCCAGCATTTT
CASSKDRVSNQPQHF
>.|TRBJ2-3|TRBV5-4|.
TGTGCCAGCAGCTTGGTCCACACAGATACGCAGTATTTT
CASSLVHTDTQYF
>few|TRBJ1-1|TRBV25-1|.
TGTGCCAGCAGTGAATCGCGGGGGAAGAACACTGAAGCTTTCTTT
CASSESRGKNTEAFF
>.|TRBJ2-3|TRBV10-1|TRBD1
TGCGCCAGCAGTGATGGACAGGGTGGAGATACGCAGTATTTT
CASSDGQGGDTQYF
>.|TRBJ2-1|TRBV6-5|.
TGTGCCAGCAGTTACTCAATGGGGGTCGGTGAGCAGTTCTTC
CASSYSMGVGEQFF
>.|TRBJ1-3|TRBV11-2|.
TGTGCCAGCAGACTGAATAGGGCGTTGGGGGCTGGAAACACCATATATTTT
CASRLNRALGAGNTIYF
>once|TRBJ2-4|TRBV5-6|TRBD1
TGTGCCAGCAGCTTTTTGGGGACAGGGCAAGCCAAAAACATTCAGTACTTC
CASSFLGTGQAKNIQYF
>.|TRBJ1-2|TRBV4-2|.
TGTGCCAGCAGCCAAGTGGGAAATAACTATGGCTACACCTTC
CASSQVGNNYGYTF
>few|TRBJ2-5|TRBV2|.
TGTGCCAGCTCTCGGGCCCTGGGCGGCGAGACCCAGTACTTC
CASSRALGGETQYF
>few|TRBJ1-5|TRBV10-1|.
TGCGCCAGCAGTGAGTCGGGAAGCCAGCCCCAGCATTTT
CASSESGSQPQHF
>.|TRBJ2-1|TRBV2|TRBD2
TGTGCCAGCAGTGCGTTGCGGGAGATATACAATGAGCAGTTCTTC
CASSALREIYNEQFF
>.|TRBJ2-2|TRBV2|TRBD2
TGTGCCAGCAAGCTAGCGGGAGGCCTAGGGGTGAATCCCGGGGAGCTGTTTTTT
CASKLAGGLGVNPGELFF
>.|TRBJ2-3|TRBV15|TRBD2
TGTGCCACCAGCAGAGGGGCTAGCGGGATAGCGGATACGCAGTATTTT
CATSRGASGIADTQYF
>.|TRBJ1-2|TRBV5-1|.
TGCGCCAGCAGTTGGGGCGTTTCATACGGCTACACCTTC
CASSWGVSYGYTF
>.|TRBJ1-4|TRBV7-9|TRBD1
TGTGCCAGCAGCTTAGGGACAGGGTATGAAAAACTGTTTTTT
CASSLGTGYEKLFF
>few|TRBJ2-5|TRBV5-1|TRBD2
TGCGCCAGCGGAGCGGGGTCGGGAGTAGAGACCCAGTACTTC
CASGAGSGVETQYF
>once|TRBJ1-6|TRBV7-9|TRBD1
TGTGCCAGCAGCTTTGGGACAGCCAATTCACCCCTCCACTTT
CASSFGTANSPLHF
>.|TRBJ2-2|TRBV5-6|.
TGTGCCAGCAGGCCCGGGACTTTATACACCGGGGAGCTGTTTTTT
CASRPGTLYTGELFF
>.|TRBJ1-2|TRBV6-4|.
TGTGCCAGCAAAGCAAGGGGTTCCTCTAACTATGGCTACACCTTC
CASKARGSSNYGYTF
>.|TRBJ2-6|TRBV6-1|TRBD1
TGTGCCAGCAGTGATCGTACAGGGGGCTGGGCCAACGTCCTGACTTTC
CASSDRTGGWANVLTF
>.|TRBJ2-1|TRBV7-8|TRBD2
TGTGCCAGCAGCTTAGCGGCAAGGTGGGGGACTAGCGGGAGGTATTACAATGAGCAGTTCTTC
CASSLAARWGTSGRYYNEQFF
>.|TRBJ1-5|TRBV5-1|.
TGCGCCAGCAGGCCCGGGGTGGAGAATCAGCCCCAGCATTTT
CASRPGVENQPQHF
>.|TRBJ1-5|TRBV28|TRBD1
TGTGCCAGCAGACAAAAAGGACAGGGGTTAAGACAGCCCCAGCATTTT
CASRQKGQGLRQPQHF
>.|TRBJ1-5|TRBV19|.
TGTGCCAGTAGTATGGGACCTTATAGCAATCAGCCCCAGCATTTT
CASSMGPYSNQPQHF
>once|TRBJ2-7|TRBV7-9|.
TGTGCCAGCAGCTTATCCTGGGGGGACGAGCAGTACTTC
CASSLSWGDEQYF
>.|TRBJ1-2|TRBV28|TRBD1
TGTGCCAGCAGCCTCTTAGGGACAGACTATGGCTACACCTTC
CASSLLGTDYGYTF
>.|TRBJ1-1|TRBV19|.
TGTGCCAGTACCGACTTTGGGGCGGGCCCTGAAGCTTTCTTT
CASTDFGAGPEAFF
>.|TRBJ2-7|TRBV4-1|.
TGCGCCAGCAGCCAAGGGCGAGAGCAGTACTTC
CASSQGREQYF
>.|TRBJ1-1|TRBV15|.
TGTGCCACCAGCAGAGAAGGCACAGATATTGAAGCTTTCTTT
CATSREGTDIEAFF
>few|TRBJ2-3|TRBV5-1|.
TGCGCCAGCAGCTTCGGCAGATCCACAGATACGCAGTATTTT
CASSFGRSTDTQYF
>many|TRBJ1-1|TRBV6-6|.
TGTGCCAGCAGTTACCCCCCAGGCACTGAAGCTTTCTTT
CASSYPPGTEAFF
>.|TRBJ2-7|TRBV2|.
TGTGCCAGCAGGCCAGACTCAGCGGCCTACGAGCAGTACTTC
CASRPDSAAYEQYF
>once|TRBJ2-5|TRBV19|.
TGTGCCAGTAGTCCCGGCAGGCAGGGGGGATATGAAAAAGAGACCCAGTACTTC
CASSPGRQGGYEKETQYF
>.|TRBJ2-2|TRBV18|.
TGTGCCAGCTCGCCCTTGCCCGGGACCTTGAACACCGGGGAGCTGTTTTTT
CASSPLPGTLNTGELFF
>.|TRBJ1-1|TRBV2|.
TGTGCCAGCAGTGAAGCCGGCAGGTGGGGAATGAACACTGAAGCTTTCTTT
CASSEAGRWGMNTEAFF
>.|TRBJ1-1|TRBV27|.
TGTGCCAGCAGTTTTTGGCAGGGACCGAACACTGAAGCTTTCTTT
CASSFWQGPNTEAFF
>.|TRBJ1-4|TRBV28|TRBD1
TGTGCCAGCAGTACAGAGGGGGCGGAGGGGGCTGTTGGTAATGAAAAACTGTTTTTT
CASSTEGAEGAVGNEKLFF
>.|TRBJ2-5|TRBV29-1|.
TGCAGCGTAGACCGTGCGCTTGGAGAGACCCAGTACTTC
CSVDRALGETQYF
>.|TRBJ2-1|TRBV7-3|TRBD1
TGTGCCAGCAGCGAACAACAGGGGTCTTCCTACAATGAGCAGTTCTTC
CASSEQQGSSYNEQFF
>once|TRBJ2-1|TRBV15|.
TGTGCCACCAGCAGAGATCCACGGGAGTACAATGAGCAGTTCTTC
CATSRDPREYNEQFF
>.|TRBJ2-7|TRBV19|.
TGTGCCAGTAGTGGGGGTCTGGCAGGGTACTACGAGCAGTACTTC
CASSGGLAGYYEQYF
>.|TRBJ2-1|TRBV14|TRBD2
TGTGCCAGCAGCCAAAGATCGGGACTAGCGGGAGGGGGGGACAATGAGCAGTTCTTC
CASSQRSGLAGGGDNEQFF
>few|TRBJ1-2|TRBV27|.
TGTGCCAGCAGTAGCGGGACGGGGAACTATGGCTACACCTTC
CASSSGTGNYGYTF
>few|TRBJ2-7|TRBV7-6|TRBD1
TGTGCCAGCAGCTTAGGACAGGGGAAGCAGTACTTC
CASSLGQGKQYF
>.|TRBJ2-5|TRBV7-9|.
TGTGCCAGCAGCTTAGACAGGGGAGGACCGCGGGGAGAGACCCAGTACTTC
CASSLDRGGPRGETQYF
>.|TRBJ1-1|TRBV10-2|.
TGCGCCAGCAGGGACCAGGGCGATAACACTGAAGCTTTCTTT
CASRDQGDNTEAFF
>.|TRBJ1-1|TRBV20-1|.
TGCAGTAGGGCAGGTGACACTGAAGCTTTCTTT
CSRAGDTEAFF
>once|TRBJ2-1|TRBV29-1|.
TGCAGCGTTGGGTTCCAGTCTAATGAGCAGTTCTTC
CSVGFQSNEQFF
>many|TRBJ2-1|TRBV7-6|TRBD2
TGTGCCAGCAGCGCCGTCGGAGCGGGAGGTTACCGTGAGCAGTTCTTC
CASSAVGAGGYREQFF
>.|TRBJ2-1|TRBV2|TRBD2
TGTGCCAGCAGCGGACTAGGGACGGCTAGCAATGAGCAGTTCTTC
CASSGLGTASNEQFF
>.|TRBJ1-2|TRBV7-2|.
TGTGCCAGCAGCTGGAGTGGGGGGGGCTATGGCTACACCTTC
CASSWSGGGYGYTF
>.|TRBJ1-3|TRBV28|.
TGTGCCAGCAGGAATTCACTCTCTGGAAACACCATATATTTT
CASRNSLSGNTIYF
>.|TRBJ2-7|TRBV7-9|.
TGTGCCAGCAGCCAGGAGGGGGGGAACTACGAGCAGTACTTC
CASSQEGGNYEQYF
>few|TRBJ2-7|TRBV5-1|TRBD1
TGCGCCAGCAGCTTGGTTGGGACAGGCTCCTACGAGCAGTACTTC
CASSLVGTGSYEQYF
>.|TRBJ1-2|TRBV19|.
TGTGCCAGTAGTATAGAAGCACAGCTACACTATGGCTACACCTTC
CASSIEAQLHYGYTF
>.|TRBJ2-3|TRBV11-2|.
TGTGCCAGCAGCTCATCCCCGGGGCAGTCGTTGGATACGCAGTATTTT
CASSSSPGQSLDTQYF
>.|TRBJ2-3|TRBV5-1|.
TGCGCCAGCAGTTTTCGACGCACAGATACGCAGTATTTT
CASSFRRTDTQYF
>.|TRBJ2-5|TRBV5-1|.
TGCGCCAGCAGCTTTACGGACCCAGAGACCCAGTACTTC
CASSFTDPETQYF
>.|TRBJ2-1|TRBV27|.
TGTGCCAGCAGTTTAAGGAATGAGCAGTTCTTC
CASSLRNEQFF